What follows is one T cell receptor beta chain and its context. The antigen is undetermined. The sample's treatment: roughly 19 received Ad26.COV2.S at low or high dose, single or two shots; several received placebo; per-sample allocation not given. The samples were gathered on day 63 after the first injection of vaccine or placebo. CDR1 is MNHNY, CDR2 SVGAGI, per germline (reference sequence). The V and J ends lost 4 bases and 2 bases, in that order; junction bases with no gene match: 5. The CDR3 is 16 amino acids. This sample was taken from a study of Ad26.COV2.S vaccination and SARS-CoV-2 variants. TCRdb keeps only in-frame clones here, not all; method: immunoSEQ multiplex PCR. Among hundreds of thousands of clones listed, approximately 84% were seen once. General study findings and limits: Spike-specific TCR breadth was greater in vaccine than placebo recipients.

This chain joins TRBV6-6 and TRBJ2-1; TRBD2 matches at 10 bases. The source is a person aged 18 to 65 who received the Ad26.COV2.S COVID-19 vaccine or a placebo. The specimen comprised peripheral blood, sampled in a trial of Ad26.COV2.S vaccine versus placebo. This CDR3 reads CASSSRTSGAYNEQFF. As DNA, the CDR3 is TGTGCCAGCAGTTCGCGAACTAGCGGGGCCTACAATGAGCAGTTCTTC.